The 21 T cell receptor beta chains below come from one sample, sequenced in a study of T cell responses to AZD1222 COVID-19 vaccine. The method was immunoSEQ multiplex PCR; TCRdb's version includes in-frame clones alone and lacks a portion of them. The sample includes fewer than 110,000 clones, 75% to 90% of them seen just once. The sample here was peripheral blood, taken on day 0 of AZD1222 vaccination. The receptor source for this set is an adult in good health.

The chain couples TRBV6-6 to TRBJ1-5, with D possibly matching TRBD1 (5 bases). This CDR3 contains 15 residues. CDR1 MNHNY and CDR2 SVGAGI come from the germline V gene (reference sequence). Deletions cut 7 bases from V and 4 bases from J, with 17 bases between. As DNA, the CDR3 is TGTGCCAGCACCCCCCCGAGTGGGACTAATCAGCCCCAGCATTTT. The encoded protein is CASTPPSGTNQPQHF.

The chain carries TRBV18 and TRBJ1-2, with TRBD1 as a possible D gene (6 bases). The germline CDR1 and CDR2 sequences are KGHSH and LQKENI. The CDR3 extends over 14 amino acids. The V end was cut by 4 bases, the J end by 8 bases, with 17 bases between. CDR3 region: CASSRNRELRGYTF. The CDR3 DNA reads TGTGCCAGCTCACGGAACAGGGAGTTAAGAGGCTACACCTTC.

The chain combines TRBV7-6 with TRBJ1-2; TRBD1 matches 9 bases. CDR3 size: 16 residues. With V trimmed by 5 bases and J by 4 bases, 11 bases remained unmatched. The germline V gene encodes CDR1 SGHVS and CDR2 FNYEAQ. The CDR3 here is CASSKHRDRELYGYTF. The CDR3 DNA is TGTGCCAGCAGCAAACACCGGGACAGGGAACTCTATGGCTACACCTTC. Drawing the rest from reference TRBV7-6 and TRBJ1-2, the complete variable domain is GAGVSQSPRYKVTKRGQDVALRCDPISGHVSLYWYRQALGQGPEFLTYFNYEAQQDKSGLPNDRFSAERPEGSISTLTIQRTEQRDSAMYRCASSKHRDRELYGYTFGSGTRLTVV.

This sequence joins TRBV7-2 and TRBJ1-3; tentative D call: TRBD1 (5 bases). The length of the CDR3 is 15 residues. V was cut by 5 bases and J by 0 bases, with 11 bases left in between. Germline V gives CDR1 SGHTA, CDR2 FQGNSA. In DNA form, the CDR3 reads TGTGCCAGCAGCCGGGACGCTCCCTCTGGAAACACCATATATTTT. Translated, it gives CASSRDAPSGNTIYF.

V gene TRBV7-6 combines with J gene TRBJ2-7; possible D gene TRBD2, 5 bases. Germline V gives CDR1 SGHVS, CDR2 FNYEAQ. The CDR3 contains 15 residues. V dropped 1 base and J dropped 4 bases, with 14 bases sitting between them. CDR3: CASSLEARDVYEQYF. The CDR3 DNA is TGTGCCAGCAGCTTAGAAGCCCGGGATGTATACGAGCAGTACTTC. The full variable domain, with the rest looked up from reference TRBV7-6 and TRBJ2-7, is GAGVSQSPRYKVTKRGQDVALRCDPISGHVSLYWYRQALGQGPEFLTYFNYEAQQDKSGLPNDRFSAERPEGSISTLTIQRTEQRDSAMYRCASSLEARDVYEQYFGPGTRLTVT.

CDR3: CASSLGSTGVVYTF. In nucleotides, the CDR3 is TGTGCCAGCAGCTTAGGATCGACAGGGGTTGTCTACACCTTC. The genes are TRBV7-9 and TRBJ1-2; 8 nucleotides match TRBD1. The CDR3 consists of 14 residues. V was clipped by 1 base and J by 10 bases; unmatched bases: 8. The germline V gene has CDR1 SEHNR and CDR2 FQNEAQ (reference sequence).

The chain has TRBV28 and TRBJ1-2; TRBD1 matches 8 bases. The CDR3 is 14 residues long. Trimming at V came to 10 bases and at J to 2 bases, leaving 9 bases not matched to a gene. CDR1 is MDHEN and CDR2 is SYDVKM in the germline V gene. The CDR3 DNA is TGTGCCACCTTCTTACAGGGGGGAAACTATGGCTACACCTTC. Protein product: CATFLQGGNYGYTF.

V is TRBV6-5 and J is TRBJ1-5, with TRBD1 as a possible D gene (5 bases). V was pared by 6 bases and J by 4 bases, with 16 bases between. CDR1 and CDR2 from the germline V gene are MNHEY and SVGAGI. The CDR3 sequence is 15 residues long. The CDR3 coding sequence is TGTGCCAGCAGGGTGGGGGGAGACAAGAATCAGCCCCAGCATTTT. The encoded protein is CASRVGGDKNQPQHF.

The J gene is TRBJ1-2, the V gene TRBV9, with D perhaps matching TRBD1 (5 bases). Germline V gene lookup returns CDR1 SGDLS and CDR2 YYNGEE. Trimming pared 2 bases from V and 5 bases from J, leaving 16 bases between. This CDR3 spans 15 amino acids. The CDR3 DNA is TGTGCCAGCAGCGTCGGACACCACCCATTTTATGGCTACACCTTC. Translated, it gives CASSVGHHPFYGYTF.

A single count supports this clone. The chain recombines TRBV27 with TRBJ1-2; no clear D. The CDR3 is 13 residues long. CDR1 is MNHEY and CDR2 is SMNVEV in the germline V gene (reference sequence). Deletions cut 4 bases from V and 1 base from J, with 7 bases between. CDR3 nucleotides: TGTGCCAGCAGTTACAAGGGTAACTATGGCTACACCTTC. It specifies CASSYKGNYGYTF.

The V call is TRBV5-6, the J call TRBJ1-2; D unresolved. Trimming took 4 bases from V and 3 from J, leaving 19 bases between them. Germline V gene lookup returns CDR1 SGHDT and CDR2 YYEEEE. This CDR3 is 16 amino acids long. The CDR3 reads CASSRPSLSWDYGYTF. The CDR3 nucleotides read TGTGCCAGCAGCAGGCCGAGTTTGTCCTGGGACTATGGCTACACCTTC.

This chain joins TRBV5-6 and TRBJ1-1, with a possible D match to TRBD1 (5 bases). V was shortened by 0 bases and J by 4 bases, with 13 bases between the two germline ends. The CDR3 spans 15 residues. CDR1 and CDR2 from the germline V gene are SGHDT and YYEEEE. CDR3 protein: CASSLDGGFGTEAFF. The DNA of the CDR3 is TGTGCCAGCAGCTTGGATGGGGGGTTTGGCACTGAAGCTTTCTTT.

V and J are TRBV29-1 and TRBJ2-1, with TRBD2 matching over 7 bases. Germline values: CDR1 SQVTM, CDR2 ANQGSEA. The CDR3 spans 17 residues. The J segment lost 0 bases and the V segment lost 0 bases, leaving 8 bases of the junction unmatched. The CDR3 nucleotides are TGCAGCGTTGAAGATCAAGGCGGGAGAAGCTCCTACAATGAGCAGTTCTTC. Translating gives CSVEDQGGRSSYNEQFF.

The chain has TRBV6-6 and TRBJ1-1; D is ambiguous. The CDR3 loop spans 13 amino acids. The V gene lost 6 bases and the J gene lost 0 bases, with 8 bases spanning the gap. The germline V gene encodes CDR1 MNHNY and CDR2 SVGAGI (reference sequence). In DNA, the CDR3 is TGTGCCAGCAGCTTTGAGGTGAACACTGAAGCTTTCTTT. As protein: CASSFEVNTEAFF.

The chain recombines TRBV24-1 with TRBJ2-2; no reliable D call. CDR1 is KGHDR, CDR2 SFDVKD, per germline. This CDR3 comprises 17 residues. V shed 5 bases and J shed 0 bases, with 15 bases lying between them. The chain's CDR3 is CATSASWTYANTGELFF. CDR3 in DNA: TGTGCCACCAGTGCCAGCTGGACCTACGCGAACACCGGGGAGCTGTTTTTT.

This chain joins TRBV19 and TRBJ1-2; tentatively, D is TRBD1 (6 bases). This CDR3 region has 14 residues. CDR1 is LNHDA and CDR2 is SQIVND in the germline V gene (reference sequence). The V end lost 8 bases, the J end lost 3 bases, and 16 bases lay between the germline ends. The CDR3 loop is CASGESGGYYGYTF. In nucleotides, the CDR3 is TGTGCCAGTGGAGAAAGTGGGGGCTACTATGGCTACACCTTC. Full variable domain (outside the CDR3, taken from reference TRBV19 and TRBJ1-2): DGGITQSPKYLFRKEGQNVTLSCEQNLNHDAMYWYRQDPGQGLRLIYYSQIVNDFQKGDIAEGYSVSREKKESFPLTVTSAQKNPTAFYLCASGESGGYYGYTFGSGTRLTVV.

The rearrangement joins TRBV29-1 to TRBJ2-6; D might be TRBD1 (5 bases). Deletions cut 5 bases from V and 4 bases from J, with 6 bases between. CDR1 is SQVTM and CDR2 is ANQGSEA in the germline V gene. The CDR3 totals 12 residues. For the CDR3, the DNA is TGCAGCGTTCAGGGCGGGGCCAACGTCCTGACTTTC. It translates to CSVQGGANVLTF.

CDR3 DNA sequence: TGTGCCAGCGTCTCGGGTAAAACTCAGGAGATATCCTACGAGCAGTACTTC. Translation gives CASVSGKTQEISYEQYF. J is TRBJ2-7 and V is TRBV28; the D is unclear. This CDR3 has 17 amino acids. V was clipped by 8 bases and J by 1 base, with 24 bases between them. From germline, CDR1 is MDHEN and CDR2 SYDVKM. Variable domain in full (rest from reference TRBV28 and TRBJ2-7): DVKVTQSSRYLVKRTGEKVFLECVQDMDHENMFWYRQDPGLGLRLIYFSYDVKMKEKGDIPEGYSVSREKKERFSLILESASTNQTSMYLCASVSGKTQEISYEQYFGPGTRLTVT.

V gene TRBV3-1 (or the pseudogene TRBV3-2) combines with J gene TRBJ2-6, with 7 bases identical to TRBD1. The V gene's germline CDR1 is LGHDT and CDR2 YNNKEL (reference sequence). Trimming cost V 3 bases and J 1 base; bases outside gene matches: 9. The CDR3 contains 18 residues. CDR3 residues: CASSQTGTEHSGANVLTF. DNA of the CDR3: TGTGCCAGCAGCCAGACCGGGACAGAACATTCTGGGGCCAACGTCCTGACTTTC.

In this sample, this clone turned up once. This sequence joins TRBV11-1 and TRBJ1-1; no definite D call. Germline-derived CDR1 and CDR2 are SGHAT and FQDESV (reference sequence). V was cut by 6 bases and J by 1 base, with 6 bases left in between. The CDR3 is made up of 12 amino acids. The chain's CDR3 is CASSQENTEAFF. The CDR3 DNA sequence: TGTGCCAGCAGTCAGGAGAACACTGAAGCTTTCTTT. Supplemented by reference TRBV11-1 and TRBJ1-1, the full variable domain reads EAEVAQSPRYKITEKSQAVAFWCDPISGHATLYWYRQILGQGPELLVQFQDESVVDDSQLPKDRFSAERLKGVDSTLKIQPAELGDSAMYLCASSQENTEAFFGQGTRLTVV.

The chain combines TRBV5-6 with TRBJ1-6; maybe TRBD1 (6 bases). Germline CDR1 reads SGHDT; CDR2 reads YYEEEE. With 5 bases removed from V and 0 bases from J, the gap between germline ends came to 15 bases. The CDR3 spans 17 residues. CDR3 region: CASSDNRESSYNSPLHF. The CDR3 DNA follows: TGTGCCAGCAGTGATAACAGGGAGAGCTCCTATAATTCACCCCTCCACTTT.